Listed here are 15 T cell receptor beta chains from one sample, sequenced in a study of T cell changes during pregnancy in multiple sclerosis. Some clones are missing from TCRdb's copy, which holds only in-frame ones; the method was immunoSEQ multiplex PCR. Altogether more than 35,000 clones are present, over 75% being singletons, with the ten largest covering roughly 0.5%. The sequencing here drew on CD4+ T cells from peripheral blood mononuclear cells, taken in the first trimester of pregnancy. These receptors came from a female donor in good health, enrolled as a control in a pregnancy study.

This chain connects TRBV7-8 to TRBJ1-3; 7 nucleotides match TRBD1. Germline-derived CDR1 and CDR2 are SGHVS and FQNEAQ. V lost 2 bases, J lost 4 bases, and 11 bases stayed unmatched. The CDR3 totals 17 residues. CDR3 bases: TGTGCCAGCAGCTTAAGCGAGGCGAGGGGGCCCGGAAACACCATATATTTT. This sequence encodes CASSLSEARGPGNTIYF. The whole variable domain, remainder taken from reference TRBV7-8 and TRBJ1-3, is GAGVSQSPRYKVAKRGQDVALRCDPISGHVSLFWYQQALGQGPEFLTYFQNEAQLDKSGLPSDRFFAERPEGSVSTLKIQRTQQEDSAVYLCASSLSEARGPGNTIYFGEGSWLTVV.

The chain combines TRBV7-2 with TRBJ1-6; TRBD1 matches 8 bases. The CDR3 totals 14 residues. Trimming cost V 6 bases and J 10 bases; bases outside gene matches: 8. The germline CDR1 and CDR2 sequences are SGHTA and FQGNSA. DNA for the CDR3: TGTGCCAGCAGAACCGGGACAGGCTTCTCACCCCTCCACTTT. Protein sequence: CASRTGTGFSPLHF.

V is TRBV27 and J is TRBJ2-3; the D gene is possibly TRBD2 (6 bases). V lost 5 bases to trimming and J lost 6 bases, with 15 bases between them. Germline lookup yields CDR1 MNHEY and CDR2 SMNVEV (reference sequence). CDR3 size: 14 residues. CDR3 bases: TGTGCCAGCAGTCGGCGGAGGGCAGGGGATACGCAGTATTTT. Its protein product is CASSRRRAGDTQYF.

In this sample, this clone turned up once. The DNA of the CDR3 is TGTGCCTGGAGTGTGGGGGACACCGGGGGCTACACCTTC. This translates into CAWSVGDTGGYTF. V gene TRBV30 combines with J gene TRBJ1-2; D possibly corresponds to TRBD1 (6 bases). This CDR3 region has 13 residues. Trimming cost V 0 bases and J 8 bases, with 13 bases left between them. Germline CDR1 and CDR2: GTSNPN and SVGIG (reference sequence).

The chain has TRBV27 and TRBJ2-1, with D possibly TRBD1 on 6 matching bases. Per the germline V gene, CDR1 is MNHEY and CDR2 is SMNVEV (reference sequence). V lost 3 bases and J lost 7, with 25 bases in between. The CDR3 loop spans 18 amino acids. This CDR3 is CASSFRSPGQGARNEQFF. In DNA form, the CDR3 reads TGTGCCAGCAGTTTTCGTTCCCCGGGACAAGGGGCAAGGAATGAGCAGTTCTTC.

The V and J genes are TRBV7-2 and TRBJ1-1; possibly TRBD1 for D (5 bases). V was clipped by 6 bases and J by 2 bases, with 10 bases between them. The CDR3 loop spans 13 amino acids. CDR1 is SGHTA and CDR2 is FQGNSA in the germline V gene. CDR3 sequence: CASSPGRNTEAFF. In DNA form, the CDR3 reads TGTGCCAGCAGTCCAGGGCGAAACACTGAAGCTTTCTTT.

A remark on this clone: Just one base apart from a much larger clone, this may be a read error. V is TRBV18 and J is TRBJ1-4; 7 bases are shared with TRBD1. Trimming cost V 7 bases and J 2 bases; bases outside gene matches: 4. The CDR3 loop spans 14 amino acids. CDR1 KGHSH and CDR2 LQKENI come from the germline V gene. The CDR3 coding sequence is TGTGCCAGCTTGTCGACAGGGACTAATGAAAAACTGTTTTTT. Protein: CASLSTGTNEKLFF.

This clone was detected only once. V usage is TRBV27 and J usage is TRBJ2-3; TRBD1 is a possible D gene (6 bases). The CDR3 loop spans 16 amino acids. Germline assignment: CDR1 MNHEY and CDR2 SMNVEV (reference sequence). Trimming took off 2 bases at V and 5 bases at J, with 17 bases between the two ends. The DNA for the CDR3 is TGTGCCAGCAGTTTACGACAGGCCCAGATGGGAGATACGCAGTATTTT. Encoded protein: CASSLRQAQMGDTQYF.

The chain joins TRBV29-1 to TRBJ2-3, with D possibly TRBD2 on 6 matching bases. CDR1 is SQVTM and CDR2 is ANQGSEA in the germline V gene. V lost 4 bases to trimming and J lost 3 bases, with 11 bases between them. The CDR3 totals 13 residues. The CDR3 nucleotides are TGCAGCGTTGTTCGGGGGACGACAGATACGCAGTATTTT. This gives the protein CSVVRGTTDTQYF.

The chain employs TRBV5-4 and TRBJ2-7; possibly TRBD2 for D (6 bases). The V end was cut by 4 bases, the J end by 2 bases, with 13 bases between. Germline assignment: CDR1 SGHNT and CDR2 YYREEE (reference sequence). The CDR3 length is 14 residues. The CDR3 here is CASSTGTEAYEQYF. The CDR3 DNA sequence: TGTGCCAGCAGCACCGGGACTGAGGCCTACGAGCAGTACTTC.

This clone was picked up one time. The genes are TRBV7-9 and TRBJ1-2; the match to TRBD1 covers 7 bases. The CDR3 is 16 residues long. Trimming removed 1 base from V and 7 bases from J; junction bases left unmatched: 12. Looked up from germline, CDR1 is SEHNR and CDR2 is FQNEAQ (reference sequence). As DNA, the CDR3 is TGTGCCAGCAGCTTAGGCCCGAACAGGGGCGGACGTGGCTACACCTTC. Its protein product is CASSLGPNRGGRGYTF. The full variable domain, with the rest looked up from reference TRBV7-9 and TRBJ1-2, is DTGVSQNPRHKITKRGQNVTFRCDPISEHNRLYWYRQTLGQGPEFLTYFQNEAQLEKSRLLSDRFSAERPKGSFSTLEIQRTEQGDSAMYLCASSLGPNRGGRGYTFGSGTRLTVV.

This sequence joins TRBV5-4 and TRBJ2-1, with TRBD1 matching 9 bases. In germline, CDR1 is SGHNT, CDR2 YYREEE (reference sequence). The CDR3 spans 16 residues. V shed 0 bases, J shed 3 bases, and the junction held 4 bases outside the gene matches. This chain's CDR3 is CASSLGGTGSYNEQFF. In nucleotides, the CDR3 is TGTGCCAGCAGCTTGGGGGGGACAGGGAGCTACAATGAGCAGTTCTTC.

This clone was counted a few times. The chain joins TRBV7-9 to TRBJ1-5; 8 positions agree with TRBD1. The ends lost 5 bases at V and 7 bases at J; junction bases unmatched: 10. There are 15 residues in the CDR3. Looked up from germline, CDR1 is SEHNR and CDR2 is FQNEAQ (reference sequence). In nucleotides, the CDR3 is TGTGCCAGCAGCCGAGACCAGGGGGCAGGACAGCCCCAGCATTTT. It codes for CASSRDQGAGQPQHF.

This chain uses TRBV5-1 with TRBJ2-3; tentatively, D is TRBD2 (6 bases). This CDR3 region has 16 residues. Trimming took off 0 bases at V and 0 bases at J, with 11 bases between the two ends. Germline-derived CDR1 and CDR2 are SGHRS and YFSETQ. For the CDR3, the DNA is TGCGCCAGCAGCTTGGGCCCTAGCGCCAGCACAGATACGCAGTATTTT. It yields the protein CASSLGPSASTDTQYF.

The chain has TRBV5-5 and TRBJ2-1, with 7 bases matching TRBD2. The CDR3 is 17 amino acids. Per the germline V gene, CDR1 is SGHKS and CDR2 is YYEKEE (reference sequence). V was clipped by 4 bases and J by 3 bases; unmatched bases: 13. The CDR3 protein is CASSPRSGVEGYNEQFF. Here the CDR3 DNA reads TGTGCCAGCAGCCCGAGGAGCGGGGTAGAGGGCTACAATGAGCAGTTCTTC.